This T cell receptor (beta chain) was documented in a study of CD8 T cells in Susac syndrome. With 2 bases removed from V and 3 bases from J, the gap between germline ends came to 19 bases. This CDR3 has 17 residues. In germline, CDR1 is SGHDT, CDR2 YYEEEE. Sequencing targeted TCR beta in blood CD8+ and CD4+ T cells. Purification of the CD8+ and CD4+ T cells relied on negative isolation, and TEMRA cells underwent FACS enrichment. A quantity of about 0.5 to 1 ug RNA underwent reverse transcription using random hexamers. It was immunoSEQ multiplex PCR that amplified TCR beta CDR3 across 54 Vbeta and 13 Jbeta. MiXCR, applied by TCRdb to the immunoSEQ multiplex PCR reads, yields one record per CDR3 protein. Among around 46,000 distinct CDR3 sequences listed, nearly 95% were seen once.

This chain uses TRBV5-6 with TRBJ2-3; maybe TRBD2 (5 bases). Material: CD8+ T cells from PBMCs. The sequence came from a human donor in good health. The CDR3 region is CASSFPRRGSITDTQYF. For the CDR3, the DNA is TGTGCCAGCAGCTTCCCCCGCCGGGGTAGTATTACAGATACGCAGTATTTT.